Included here is one TCR beta chain sequence, with context. This CDR3 comprises 12 residues. V shed 8 bases and J shed 6 bases, with 14 bases lying between them. Looked up from germline, CDR1 is SEHNR and CDR2 is FQNEAQ (reference sequence). This sample is part of a study of cytomegalovirus exposure and HLA in healthy donors. Clones were sequenced by immunoSEQ multiplex PCR, and TCRdb holds only the in-frame ones, with some missing. The table has 150,000 to 200,000 clones, 85% seen once. The chain links TRBV7-9 to TRBJ2-7; a possible D gene is TRBD2 (7 bases). This TCR was sampled from a man aged 18 to 29 in good health and CMV-seropositive. Sequencing was performed on PBMCs. CDR3 nucleotide sequence: TGTGCCAGCGGCGGTAGGGGGGGCGAGCAGTACTTC. It codes for CASGGRGGEQYF.